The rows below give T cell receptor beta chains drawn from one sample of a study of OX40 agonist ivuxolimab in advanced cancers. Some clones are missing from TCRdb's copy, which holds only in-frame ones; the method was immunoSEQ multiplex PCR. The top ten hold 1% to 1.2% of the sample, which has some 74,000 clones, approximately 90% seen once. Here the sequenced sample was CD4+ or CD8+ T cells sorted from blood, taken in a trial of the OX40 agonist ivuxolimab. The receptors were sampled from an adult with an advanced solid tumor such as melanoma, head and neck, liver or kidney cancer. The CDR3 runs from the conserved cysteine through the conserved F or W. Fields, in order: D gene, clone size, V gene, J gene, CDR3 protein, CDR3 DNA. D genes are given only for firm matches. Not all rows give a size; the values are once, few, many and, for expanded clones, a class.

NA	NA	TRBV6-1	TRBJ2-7	CASSWGGGAYEQYF	TGTGCCAGCTCCTGGGGCGGAGGAGCCTACGAGCAGTACTTC
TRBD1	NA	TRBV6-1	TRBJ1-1	CASKWDRVNTEAFF	TGTGCCAGCAAATGGGACAGGGTGAACACTGAAGCTTTCTTT
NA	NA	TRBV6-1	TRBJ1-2	CASSDTGGGYTF	TGTGCCAGCAGTGATACGGGAGGTGGCTACACCTTC
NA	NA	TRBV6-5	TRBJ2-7	CASSDSYEQYF	TGTGCCAGCAGCGACAGCTACGAGCAGTACTTC
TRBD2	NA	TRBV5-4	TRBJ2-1	CASSLSRLQTSGGNEQFF	TGTGCCAGCAGCTTGTCCCGGCTCCAAACTAGCGGGGGCAATGAGCAGTTCTTC
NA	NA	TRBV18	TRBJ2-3	CASSPDYLSTDTQYF	TGTGCCAGCTCACCAGACTATTTAAGCACAGATACGCAGTATTTT
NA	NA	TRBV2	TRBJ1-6	CASRPTAVDSPLHF	TGTGCCAGCAGGCCGACAGCGGTCGATTCACCCCTCCACTTT
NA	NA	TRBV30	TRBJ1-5	CAWSVRGRAQPQHF	TGTGCCTGGAGTGTCCGGGGACGGGCTCAGCCCCAGCATTTT
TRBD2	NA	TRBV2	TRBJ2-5	CASSRLAGGRGQETQYF	TGTGCCAGCAGCCGACTAGCGGGGGGGCGTGGGCAAGAGACCCAGTACTTC
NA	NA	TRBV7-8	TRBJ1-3	CASSLVGTSGNTIYF	TGTGCCAGCAGCTTAGTAGGGACTTCTGGAAACACCATATATTTT
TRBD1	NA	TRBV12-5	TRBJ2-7	CASGSGAGQGAYEQYF	TGTGCTAGTGGTTCGGGCGCGGGACAGGGGGCTTACGAGCAGTACTTC
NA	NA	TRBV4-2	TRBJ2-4	CASSQVGGGKNIQYF	TGTGCCAGCAGCCAAGTAGGCGGTGGCAAAAACATTCAGTACTTC
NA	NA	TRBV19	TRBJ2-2	CASSKQGGNTGELFF	TGTGCCAGTAGTAAACAGGGTGGGAATACCGGGGAGCTGTTTTTT
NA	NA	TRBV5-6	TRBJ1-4	CASSRDEKLFF	TGTGCCAGCAGCAGAGATGAAAAACTGTTTTTT
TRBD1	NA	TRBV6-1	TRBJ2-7	CASSDGTGPTEQYF	TGTGCCAGCAGTGATGGGACAGGGCCGACCGAGCAGTACTTC
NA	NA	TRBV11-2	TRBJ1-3	CASSPARGRVIGNTIYF	TGTGCCAGCAGCCCCGCGCGGGGCAGGGTGATTGGAAACACCATATATTTT
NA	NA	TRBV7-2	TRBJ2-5	CASSFNPGQQETQYF	TGTGCCAGCAGCTTCAATCCGGGACAACAAGAGACCCAGTACTTC
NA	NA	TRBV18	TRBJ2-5	CASSPPPQETQYF	TGTGCCAGCTCACCACCCCCCCAAGAGACCCAGTACTTC
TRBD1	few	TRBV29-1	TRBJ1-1	CSADGQDLLNTEAFF	TGCAGCGCAGACGGACAGGACCTTTTGAACACTGAAGCTTTCTTT
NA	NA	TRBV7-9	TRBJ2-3	CASSPGGLGGTDTQYF	TGTGCCAGCAGCCCCGGGGGTTTAGGGGGCACAGATACGCAGTATTTT
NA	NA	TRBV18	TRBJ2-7	CASSPPGRSEQYF	TGTGCCAGCTCACCACCGGGGCGAAGCGAGCAGTACTTC
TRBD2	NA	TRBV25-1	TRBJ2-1	CASRVAGGGNEQFF	TGTGCCAGCAGAGTAGCGGGAGGGGGAAATGAGCAGTTCTTC
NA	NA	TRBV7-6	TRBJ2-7	CASSNLGQGNYEQYF	TGTGCCAGCAGCAATCTCGGACAAGGGAACTACGAGCAGTACTTC
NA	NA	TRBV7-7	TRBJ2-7	CASSFSRNRGEQYF	TGTGCTAGCAGCTTCTCCCGGAACCGAGGCGAGCAGTACTTC